This T cell receptor beta chain came from a study of response to subunit inactivated influenza vaccine. The V gene lost 3 bases and the J gene lost 7 bases, with 13 bases spanning the gap. The germline V gene encodes CDR1 GTSNPN and CDR2 SVGIG (reference sequence). The CDR3 spans 13 residues. TCRdb used MiXCR to reprocess the RT-PCR reads, holding one entry per CDR3 protein. Among 600,000 to 850,000 distinct CDR3 sequences listed, 11% to 15% were seen once. The chain is built from TRBV30 and TRBJ2-1; no definite D call. The source was PBMCs from blood, collected 14 to 15 days before vaccination. The clonotype comes from a man in his fifties who received an inactivated influenza vaccine. CDR3 bases: TGTGCCTGGAGGCAGACTGGGCGGAATGAGCAGTTCTTC. Its translation is CAWRQTGRNEQFF. The whole variable domain, remainder taken from reference TRBV30 and TRBJ2-1, is SQTIHQWPATLVQPVGSPLSLECTVEGTSNPNLYWYRQAAGRGLQLLFYSVGIGQISSEVPQNLSASRPQDRQFILSSKKLLLSDSGFYLCAWRQTGRNEQFFGPGTRLTVL.